Given below is one TCR beta chain in context. These data originate in a study of blood T cell repertoires in COVID-19. Study-wide background: COVID-19 samples, acute and convalescent, were from the United States, Italy and Spain.

TCRdb's table, derived via immunoSEQ multiplex PCR, lists solely in-frame clones and lacks some. There are about 280,000 clones in the sample; 80% to 95% occur only once, and around 2.8% lies in the top ten. This CDR3 is 13 amino acids long. V was cut by 6 bases and J by 2 bases, with 9 bases left in between. Germline CDR1 MNHEY, CDR2 SMNVEV (reference sequence). Self-reported history from a screening survey and questionnaire set each donor's cohort. Exposed enrollees encountered a COVID-19 case at some point within 2 weeks before study entry. Input material: PBMCs or T cells enriched from blood (not recorded which). V is TRBV27 and J is TRBJ2-3, with a tentative D call TRBD1 (5 bases). The sequence was obtained from a man aged 40-50 years who had been exposed to COVID-19. The CDR3 DNA reads as TGTGCCAGCAGAAACAGGATCACAGATACGCAGTATTTT. Amino acids: CASRNRITDTQYF.